This TCR beta chain was retrieved from a study of monozygotic twins with inflammatory bowel disease. Per the germline V gene, CDR1 is MDHEN and CDR2 is SYDVKM. The CDR3 extends over 14 amino acids. TCRdb reprocessed the 5' RACE reads, with one entry per CDR3 protein and no DNA. The listing contains 420,000 or so distinct CDR3 sequences. The V and J genes are TRBV28 and TRBJ1-5; there is no DNA to check the TCRdb D call of TRBD1. Material for sequencing was blood. The TCR was taken from a human donor with ulcerative colitis or Crohn's disease, or a healthy co-twin of an affected twin (not recorded which). CDR3 region: CASNTRPSNQPQHF.